A single sample gave rise to the 15 T cell receptor beta chains below, sequenced in a study of T cells in narcolepsy. Clones were sequenced by immunoSEQ multiplex PCR, and TCRdb holds only the in-frame ones, with some missing. There are under 40,000 clones in the sample; 83% occur only once, and about 0.66% lies in the top ten. The sample comprised memory (CD45RA-) CD4+ T cells from blood. The receptors were sampled from a human donor in good health.

J is TRBJ1-5 and V is TRBV29-1; perhaps TRBD1 as D (5 bases). This CDR3 has 14 residues. Trimming left V 3 bases short and J 0 bases short, with 9 bases between. The V gene's germline CDR1 is SQVTM and CDR2 ANQGSEA. CDR3 nucleotide sequence: TGCAGCGTTGATGGGGGGGGTAGCAATCAGCCCCAGCATTTT. This sequence encodes CSVDGGGSNQPQHF.

The J gene is TRBJ1-1, the V gene TRBV19; no definite D call. V was clipped by 7 bases and J by 0 bases, with 18 bases between them. The CDR3 consists of 16 residues. The germline V gene encodes CDR1 LNHDA and CDR2 SQIVND (reference sequence). This CDR3 is CASMARLGAMNTEAFF. The DNA of the CDR3 is TGTGCCAGTATGGCCCGCCTCGGAGCGATGAACACTGAAGCTTTCTTT. Filled out from reference TRBV19 and TRBJ1-1, the complete variable domain reads DGGITQSPKYLFRKEGQNVTLSCEQNLNHDAMYWYRQDPGQGLRLIYYSQIVNDFQKGDIAEGYSVSREKKESFPLTVTSAQKNPTAFYLCASMARLGAMNTEAFFGQGTRLTVV.

This rearrangement joins TRBV7-2 to TRBJ2-3; TRBD2 might be the D (6 bases). V shed 1 base and J shed 2 bases, with 7 bases lying between them. CDR1 is SGHTA, CDR2 FQGNSA, per germline. This CDR3 region has 14 residues. The CDR3, as DNA: TGTGCCAGCAGCTTAGGGGGACTCACAGATACGCAGTATTTT. Translating gives CASSLGGLTDTQYF.

The chain joins TRBV5-4 to TRBJ2-2, with D uncertain. Germline V lookup: CDR1 SGHNT, CDR2 YYREEE (reference sequence). There are 13 residues in the CDR3. The germline V and J ends were trimmed by 0 bases and 5 bases, with 5 bases remaining between them. In DNA, the CDR3 is TGTGCCAGCAGCTTGGGGGGTACCGGGGAGCTGTTTTTT. Translation gives CASSLGGTGELFF.

The V call is TRBV18, the J call TRBJ2-3, with D tentatively TRBD2 (5 bases). Trimming removed 0 bases at V and 0 bases at J, with 10 bases between. The CDR3 totals 16 residues. From germline, CDR1 is KGHSH and CDR2 LQKENI. CDR3 sequence: CASSPPSRGSTDTQYF. Written as DNA, the CDR3 is TGTGCCAGCTCACCACCCTCGAGAGGGAGCACAGATACGCAGTATTTT. The entire variable domain, with the rest obtained from reference TRBV18 and TRBJ2-3, is as follows: NAGVMQNPRHLVRRRGQEARLRCSPMKGHSHVYWYRQLPEEGLKFMVYLQKENIIDESGMPKERFSAEFPKEGPSILRIQQVVRGDSAAYFCASSPPSRGSTDTQYFGPGTRLTVL.

The rearrangement joins TRBV7-9 to TRBJ2-2; a possible D gene is TRBD2 (6 bases). V lost 5 bases to trimming and J lost 0 bases, with 13 bases between them. The V gene's germline CDR1 is SEHNR and CDR2 FQNEAQ (reference sequence). CDR3 length: 16 residues. This CDR3 reads CASSPGVGPNTGELFF. DNA for the CDR3: TGTGCCAGCAGCCCGGGGGTCGGACCGAACACCGGGGAGCTGTTTTTT.

CDR3 loop: CASSEGGGNTEAFF. CDR3 nucleotide sequence: TGTGCCAGCAGTGAAGGTGGAGGGAACACTGAAGCTTTCTTT. This rearrangement joins TRBV2 to TRBJ1-1; D is uncertain. The germline V and J ends were trimmed by 1 base and 1 base, with 7 bases remaining between them. The CDR3 consists of 14 residues. The germline gives CDR1 SNHLY, CDR2 FYNNEI.

The chain recombines TRBV7-2 with TRBJ2-2, with 10 bases fitting TRBD1. Trimming removed 7 bases from V and 9 bases from J; junction bases left unmatched: 20. The germline CDR1 and CDR2 sequences are SGHTA and FQGNSA. The CDR3 sequence is 18 residues long. As DNA, the CDR3 is TGTGCCAGCACCCATTCTAGGCGGGACAGGGGAAAAAACCGGGAGCTGTTTTTT. Its translation is CASTHSRRDRGKNRELFF. The full variable domain, completed using reference TRBV7-2 and TRBJ2-2, is GAGVSQSPSNKVTEKGKDVELRCDPISGHTALYWYRQSLGQGLEFLIYFQGNSAPDKSGLPSDRFSAERTGGSVSTLTIQRTQQEDSAVYLCASTHSRRDRGKNRELFFGEGSRLTVL.

This clone was found once. The chain couples TRBV18 to TRBJ1-1; the D gene is possibly TRBD1 (6 bases). The CDR3 totals 16 residues. Trimming took off 2 bases at V and 3 bases at J, with 16 bases between the two ends. Germline V CDR1 and CDR2: KGHSH, LQKENI. DNA for the CDR3: TGTGCCAGCTCACCATGGGCTCAGGGGCGGGACACTGAAGCTTTCTTT. It codes for CASSPWAQGRDTEAFF.

This clone was counted a few times. The chain employs TRBV6-6 and TRBJ1-6, with D possibly TRBD1 on 5 matching bases. V was trimmed by 2 bases and J by 7 bases, leaving 9 bases between them. The length of the CDR3 is 14 residues. Germline CDR1 and CDR2: MNHNY and SVGAGI (reference sequence). The CDR3 region is CASSYLQGNSPLHF. The CDR3 DNA follows: TGTGCCAGCAGTTACCTGCAGGGAAATTCACCCCTCCACTTT.

The chain is built from TRBV6-6 and TRBJ2-5; D might be TRBD2 (5 bases). V lost 5 bases to trimming and J lost 5 bases, with 12 bases between them. Germline values: CDR1 MNHNY, CDR2 SVGAGI (reference sequence). The CDR3 is made up of 13 amino acids. In DNA form, the CDR3 reads TGTGCCAGCAGTAAGACCCCGGGGGAGACCCAGTACTTC. This sequence encodes CASSKTPGETQYF.

The chain links TRBV15 to TRBJ1-2; D remains ambiguous. The CDR3 is 12 residues long. Germline CDR1 reads LNHNV; CDR2 reads YYDKDF (reference sequence). Trimming took 8 bases from V and 0 from J, leaving 7 bases between them. CDR3 protein: CATAPANYGYTF. In DNA, the CDR3 is TGTGCCACCGCACCGGCTAACTATGGCTACACCTTC.

The chain links TRBV2 to TRBJ1-2; D is undetermined. Germline V gene sequence: CDR1 SNHLY, CDR2 FYNNEI. V was clipped by 6 bases and J by 2 bases, with 10 bases between them. The CDR3 loop spans 13 amino acids. Written as DNA, the CDR3 is TGTGCCAGCAGCGAGGACTTAAACTATGGCTACACCTTC. Amino acids: CASSEDLNYGYTF.

This clone was observed a single time. V usage is TRBV4-2 and J usage is TRBJ2-5, with TRBD2 identical over 8 bases. Germline lookup yields CDR1 LGHNA and CDR2 YNFKEQ. This CDR3 has 18 amino acids. The ends lost 1 base at V and 0 bases at J; junction bases unmatched: 10. The CDR3 DNA reads TGTGCCAGCAGCCAAGCTATCTCGGGGGGGCTCAACCAAGAGACCCAGTACTTC. It is translated as CASSQAISGGLNQETQYF.

In its sample, this clone was seen once. The rearrangement uses TRBV23-1 and TRBJ2-4, with TRBD1 matching over 7 bases. TRBV23-1 is flagged as an ORF with uncertain function. The CDR3 has 13 residues. The V and J ends lost 6 bases and 4 bases, in that order; junction bases with no gene match: 3. CDR3: CASSPGQKNIQYF. CDR3 nucleotides: TGCGCCAGCAGCCCGGGACAGAAAAACATTCAGTACTTC.